Each of the 14 T cell receptor beta chains below was sequenced from the same sample in a study of T cells in women clearing cervical HPV infection. Method: immunoSEQ multiplex PCR; TCRdb's copy keeps in-frame clones and lacks some. The sample table sets out over 9,000 clones. The sample was blood buffy coat. Receptors originate from a woman between 18 and 70 years old with a cervical HPV16 infection that either progressed to CIN3+ or cleared (not recorded which).

Notes on this clone: The read stops 3 residues short of the end of the CDR3; the missing end is completed from the germline J gene. The chain uses TRBV6-1 and TRBJ2-3; possible D gene TRBD2, 7 bases. Per germline, CDR1 MNHNS and CDR2 SASEGT. Between the trimmed V and J ends, which lost 1 base and 6 bases, there was a span of 20 bases. The CDR3 contains 17 residues. CDR3 DNA, as far as it was read: TGTGCCAGCAGTGAAGGAACGGCGGGGGCCCCCAGGGATACG. Amino acids: CASSEGTAGAPRDT. The complete CDR3 protein is CASSEGTAGAPRDTQYF.

As regards this clone: The read ends 3 residues shy of where the CDR3 ends; the end is completed using the germline J gene. The chain carries TRBV7-9 and TRBJ1-1; D gene uncertain. The CDR3 runs to 11 residues. The germline gives CDR1 SEHNR, CDR2 FQNEAQ (reference sequence). CDR3 sequence reads: CASSSTPGAFF. CDR3 DNA (partial): TGTGCCAGCAGTTCCACTCCTGGA.

This clone counts as medium-sized by frequency. The sequenced fragment ends 3 residues before the CDR3 boundary, so the rest is inferred from the germline J gene. The V gene is TRBV2, the J gene TRBJ2-7; 7 bases map to TRBD2. Germline lookup yields CDR1 SNHLY and CDR2 FYNNEI. After removal of 4 bases from V and 0 bases from J, the junction contained 3 bases not matched to a gene. This CDR3 region has 14 residues. CDR3 sequence reads: CASSVSGDSYEQYF. The covered CDR3 bases are TGTGCCAGCAGTGTAAGCGGGGACTCCTACGAG.

Regarding this clone: The CDR3 end is not reached by the read, which stops 3 residues before it; the germline J gene fills it in. The genes are TRBV20-1 and TRBJ1-4; D is ambiguous. V gave up 0 bases and J gave up 7 bases, with 15 bases separating them. The CDR3 is 15 amino acids. Looked up from germline, CDR1 is DFQATT and CDR2 is SNEGSKA (reference sequence). CDR3 residues: CSARDSVRPGEKLFF. The DNA read from the CDR3 is TGCAGTGCTAGAGATTCGGTGCGACCAGGTGAAAAA.

The CDR3 bases that were read are TGCAGTGCGCCCACTAGCGGGGGGACCCAAGAGACC. This encodes CSAPTSGGTQET. The whole CDR3 protein reads CSAPTSGGTQETQYF. The chain combines TRBV20-1 with TRBJ2-5; 12 positions agree with TRBD2. The read comes to an end 3 residues before the CDR3 does, leaving the germline J gene to fill in the end. Trimming cost V 6 bases and J 1 base; bases outside gene matches: 6. This CDR3 comprises 15 residues. CDR1 and CDR2 from the germline V gene are DFQATT and SNEGSKA (reference sequence).

Concerning this clone itself: The read is 3 residues too short to cover the CDR3 end, so that end is filled in from the germline J gene. The V and J genes are TRBV7-9 and TRBJ1-2, with 11 nucleotides matching TRBD1. The germline V gene encodes CDR1 SEHNR and CDR2 FQNEAQ (reference sequence). There are 13 residues in the CDR3. CDR3 in amino acids: CASRDRGPEDYTF. Partial CDR3 DNA: TGTGCCAGCAGGGACAGGGGGCCGGAGGAC.

For this clone: The read is 3 residues too short to cover the CDR3 end, so that end is filled in from the germline J gene. The genes are TRBV18 and TRBJ1-2; 8 bases match TRBD1. The CDR3 loop spans 18 amino acids. Germline assignment: CDR1 KGHSH and CDR2 LQKENI. The covered CDR3 bases are TGTGCCAGCTCACCGGAGGCAGGGGGCTTAACTAGCACAGATACC. This encodes CASSPEAGGLTSTDT. The CDR3 in its entirety is CASSPEAGGLTSTDTYTF.

A word on this clone: Sequence at one end of the junction differs from germline and may be a read error. The observed sequence ends 3 residues before the CDR3 terminus, with the missing tail filled in from the germline J gene. The chain is built from TRBV7-3 and TRBJ1-3; 7 nucleotides agree with TRBD1. The CDR3 extends over 15 amino acids. CDR1 and CDR2 (germline): SGHTA, FQGTGA. CDR3 sequence reads: CASSSRGQGGNTIYF. Incomplete CDR3 DNA: TGTGCCAGCAGCTCCCGGGGGCAGGGGGGAAACACA.

Worth noting for this clone: The read falls 3 residues short of the CDR3 end, and the missing part is taken from the germline J gene. The chain joins TRBV6-1 to TRBJ1-2; TRBD1 aligns across 8 bases. The CDR3 has 14 residues. Germline values: CDR1 MNHNS, CDR2 SASEGT. The V gene end was trimmed by 6 bases and the J gene end by 4 bases; junction bases not matched to a gene: 7. The CDR3 DNA, read in part, is TGTGCCAGCAGAGAAACAGGGGGAAGCTATGGC. Its protein product is CASRETGGSYG. The entire CDR3 protein reads CASRETGGSYGYTF.

Concerning this clone itself: The CDR3 extends 3 residues past the end of the read, so its final part is completed from the germline J gene. The chain carries TRBV18 and TRBJ2-7, with 12 bases identical to TRBD1. The CDR3 runs to 15 residues. Germline V lookup: CDR1 KGHSH, CDR2 LQKENI. The V and J ends lost 3 bases and 6 bases, in that order; junction bases with no gene match: 6. This chain's CDR3 is CASSPGTGGPSEQYF. Incomplete CDR3 DNA: TGTGCCAGCTCACCTGGGACAGGGGGCCCGAGCGAG.

In the case of this clone: The sequenced fragment ends 3 residues before the CDR3 boundary, so the rest is inferred from the germline J gene. The chain couples TRBV2 to TRBJ2-7; TRBD1 is a possible D gene (6 bases). Trimming cost V 1 base and J 3 bases, with 13 bases left between them. The CDR3 has 15 residues. The germline gives CDR1 SNHLY, CDR2 FYNNEI. The CDR3 reads CASSEGGTGLYEQYF. The part of the CDR3 DNA that was read is TGTGCCAGCAGTGAAGGGGGTACAGGGCTCTACGAG. Combining the CDR3 with reference TRBV2 and TRBJ2-7 gives the whole variable domain EPEVTQTPSHQVTQMGQEVILRCVPISNHLYFYWYRQILGQKVEFLVSFYNNEISEKSEIFDDQFSVERPDGSNFTLKIRSTKLEDSAMYFCASSEGGTGLYEQYFGPGTRLTVT.

With regard to this clone: The read ends 3 residues before the CDR3 terminus; that terminus is restored from the germline J gene. This sequence joins TRBV7-2 and TRBJ2-7, with 7 nucleotides matching TRBD1. V was clipped by 0 bases and J by 2 bases; unmatched bases: 13. This CDR3 has 18 amino acids. CDR1 and CDR2 from the germline V gene are SGHTA and FQGNSA. CDR3 DNA, as far as it was read: TGTGCCAGCAGCTTAGCGCGAAGACAGGGTGCTTCCCCCTACGAG. Translated: CASSLARRQGASPYE. The full CDR3 sequence reads CASSLARRQGASPYEQYF.

The CDR3 sequence: CASSLYGGQYF. The sequenced part of the CDR3 DNA is TGTGCCAGCAGCTTATACGGCGGT. The chain combines TRBV7-9 with TRBJ2-4; D not certain. The read gets to within 3 residues of the CDR3 end, and the germline J gene fills in the rest. The CDR3 is 11 residues long. Looked up from germline, CDR1 is SEHNR and CDR2 is FQNEAQ (reference sequence).

As regards this clone: The CDR3 extends 3 residues past the end of the read, so its final part is completed from the germline J gene. V is TRBV20-1 and J is TRBJ1-2; 8 bases match TRBD1. This CDR3 spans 14 amino acids. CDR1 is DFQATT and CDR2 is SNEGSKA in the germline V gene (reference sequence). With 6 bases clipped from V and 2 bases from J, the junction kept 8 bases outside the gene matches. The CDR3 sequence is CSAPPDRDNYGYTF. The sequenced part of the CDR3 DNA is TGCAGTGCCCCGCCGGACAGGGACAACTATGGC.